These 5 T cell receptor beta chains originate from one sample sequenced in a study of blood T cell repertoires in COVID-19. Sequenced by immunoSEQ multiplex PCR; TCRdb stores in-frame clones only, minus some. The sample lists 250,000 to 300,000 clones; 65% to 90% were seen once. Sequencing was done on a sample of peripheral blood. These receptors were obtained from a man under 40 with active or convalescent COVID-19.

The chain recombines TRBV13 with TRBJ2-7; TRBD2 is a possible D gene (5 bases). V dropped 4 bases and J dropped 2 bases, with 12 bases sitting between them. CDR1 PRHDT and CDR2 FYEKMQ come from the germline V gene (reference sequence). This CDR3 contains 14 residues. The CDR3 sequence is CASSSPGVPYEQYF. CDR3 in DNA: TGTGCCAGCAGCTCCCCCGGGGTCCCCTACGAGCAGTACTTC. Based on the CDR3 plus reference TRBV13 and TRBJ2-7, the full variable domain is AAGVIQSPRHLIKEKRETATLKCYPIPRHDTVYWYQQGPGQDPQFLISFYEKMQSDKGSIPDRFSAQQFSDYHSELNMSSLELGDSALYFCASSSPGVPYEQYFGPGTRLTVT.

In DNA form, the CDR3 reads TGTGCCAGCAGCTCAGGGGGTCCTTCCTACGAGCAGTACTTC. This encodes CASSSGGPSYEQYF. The chain is built from TRBV5-4 and TRBJ2-7; 7 positions agree with TRBD1. J gave up 1 base and V 3 bases, and 4 bases lay outside the gene matches. The CDR3 length is 14 residues. CDR1 is SGHNT, CDR2 YYREEE, per germline (reference sequence).

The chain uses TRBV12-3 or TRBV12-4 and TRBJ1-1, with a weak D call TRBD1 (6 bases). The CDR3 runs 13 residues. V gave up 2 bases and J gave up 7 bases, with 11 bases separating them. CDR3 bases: TGTGCCAGCAGTTTATACAGGGAGGGTGAAGCTTTCTTT. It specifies CASSLYREGEAFF.

CDR3 region: CSGQSQETQYF. In nucleotides, the CDR3 is TGCAGTGGACAGAGCCAAGAGACCCAGTACTTC. The genes are TRBV20-1 and TRBJ2-5, with D possibly TRBD1 on 5 matching bases. There are 11 residues in the CDR3. Looked up from germline, CDR1 is DFQATT and CDR2 is SNEGSKA (reference sequence). V lost 7 bases to trimming and J lost 1 base, with 7 bases between them.

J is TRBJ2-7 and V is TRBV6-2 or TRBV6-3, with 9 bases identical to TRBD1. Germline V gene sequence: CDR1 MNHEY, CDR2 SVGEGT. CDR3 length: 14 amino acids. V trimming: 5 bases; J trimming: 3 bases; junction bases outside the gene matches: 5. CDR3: CASSNDRGIYEQYF. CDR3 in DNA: TGTGCCAGCAGTAATGACAGGGGGATCTACGAGCAGTACTTC.